A selection of T cell receptor beta chains follows, all from one sample in a study of blood T cell repertoires in COVID-19. Clones were read by immunoSEQ multiplex PCR, and TCRdb kept only the in-frame ones, dropping some. The data contain 300,000 to 400,000 clones, roughly 86% of them seen just once; the ten biggest clones take up 6% to 8.5%. The sequencing input was peripheral blood. The receptors stem from a woman between 70 and 85 years old with COVID-19, enrolled during active disease. Both conserved end residues are part of each CDR3. Fields, in order: CDR3 length, V gene, D gene, clone size, J gene, CDR3 DNA, CDR3 protein. D genes are given only for firm matches. A row's size may be missing; if present it is once, few, many or a size class.

>11|TRBV7-2|.|.|TRBJ1-1
TGTGCCAGCAGGGCGAACACTGAAGCTTTCTTT
CASRANTEAFF
>14|TRBV19|.|.|TRBJ2-3
TGTGCCAGTAGTATAGGGGGGGGCGCCGATACGCAGTATTTT
CASSIGGGADTQYF
>15|TRBV6-1|.|.|TRBJ2-7
TGTGCCAGCAGTGAGACAGGGGAGGGTTCCTACGAGCAGTACTTC
CASSETGEGSYEQYF
>15|TRBV27|.|.|TRBJ1-1
TGTGCCAGCAGTTTGGTCCGGGACTTGAACACTGAAGCTTTCTTT
CASSLVRDLNTEAFF
>15|TRBV4-3|TRBD1|few|TRBJ1-2
TGCGCCAGCAGCCAAGAGACAGGGGGAAGGAATGGCTACACCTTC
CASSQETGGRNGYTF
>15|TRBV13|TRBD1|.|TRBJ1-2
TGTGCCAGCAGCAACTCAGACAGGGGGCGGTATGGCTACACCTTC
CASSNSDRGRYGYTF
>13|TRBV19|.|.|TRBJ1-1
TGTGCCAGTAGTATGGACCTCGGCAGGGAGGAAGTGTTT
CASSMDLGREEVF
>16|TRBV5-1|TRBD1|.|TRBJ1-1
TGCGCCAGCAGCTTCCCCGAACAGGGGGCGCTCACTGAAGCTTTCTTT
CASSFPEQGALTEAFF
>16|TRBV14|.|.|TRBJ2-4
TGTGCCAGCAGCCAAGTGGAGGGGGCGGAAAGGAACATTCAGTACTTC
CASSQVEGAERNIQYF
>14|TRBV14|.|.|TRBJ2-7
TGTGCCAGCAGCTGGGGCACACTCTCCTACGAGCAGTACTTC
CASSWGTLSYEQYF
>14|TRBV5-6|TRBD1|.|TRBJ2-7
TGTGCCAGCAGCCGGGGACAGGGGGCGCGTGAGCAGTACTTC
CASSRGQGAREQYF
>15|TRBV6-6|TRBD1|.|TRBJ2-7
TGTGCCAGCAGTTACTCGACGGGACAGAACTACGAGCAGTACTTC
CASSYSTGQNYEQYF
>15|TRBV6-5|.|.|TRBJ1-6
TGTGCCAGCACCGCGGTGGAATGGGATAATTCACCCCTCCACTTT
CASTAVEWDNSPLHF
>16|TRBV3-1/TRBV3-2|TRBD2|.|TRBJ2-2
TGTGCCAGCAGCCGTCGCGGGGGAGGGGCTACCGGGGAGCTGTTTTTT
CASSRRGGGATGELFF
>14|TRBV9|TRBD1|.|TRBJ1-4
TGTGCCAGCAGCATAACAGGGGTTGGTGAAAAACTGTTTTTT
CASSITGVGEKLFF
>11|TRBV6-5|.|.|TRBJ1-2
TGTGCCAGCAGCGCAGGGATTGGCTACACCTTC
CASSAGIGYTF
>14|TRBV4-3|.|.|TRBJ1-1
TGCGCCAGCAGCCAAGACAGGATGAACACTGAAGCTTTCTTT
CASSQDRMNTEAFF
>13|TRBV7-9|.|.|TRBJ2-7
TGTGCCAGCACCTTAGAGGGGGTGTACGAGCAGTACTTC
CASTLEGVYEQYF
>14|TRBV5-6|TRBD1|.|TRBJ1-2
TGTGCCAGCAGCTTGGGCCAGGGGGTGGTTGGCTACACCTTC
CASSLGQGVVGYTF
>15|TRBV2|TRBD1|.|TRBJ1-4
TGTGCCAGCGGAGGGACAGGGATGGGTAATGAAAAACTGTTTTTT
CASGGTGMGNEKLFF
>15|TRBV5-1|TRBD1|.|TRBJ1-2
TGCGCCAGCAGCTCTTGGACAGGGGGCAGTGACGGCTACACCTTC
CASSSWTGGSDGYTF
>18|TRBV7-2|TRBD1|once|TRBJ2-4
TGTGCCAGCAGCTTAGCGCTTTGGACAGGGAGGGCCAAAAACATTCAGTACTTC
CASSLALWTGRAKNIQYF
>14|TRBV6-2/TRBV6-3|TRBD1|.|TRBJ1-5
TGTGCCAGCAGTTACACACAGGGGGATCAGCCCCAGCATTTT
CASSYTQGDQPQHF
>12|TRBV19|TRBD1|.|TRBJ1-2
TGTGCCACGTCGACAGGGGACTATGGCTACACCTTC
CATSTGDYGYTF
>14|TRBV3-1/TRBV3-2|TRBD1|.|TRBJ1-1
TGTGCCAGCAGCCGGACAGGGTCGGACACTGAAGCTTTCTTT
CASSRTGSDTEAFF
>16|TRBV7-2|.|.|TRBJ1-1
TGTGCCAGCAGCTTAGGGACAAGGGGATGGAACACTGAAGCTTTCTTT
CASSLGTRGWNTEAFF
>15|TRBV27|TRBD1|.|TRBJ2-3
TGTGCCAGCAGTCCTCGACAGGGAATCACAGATACGCAGTATTTT
CASSPRQGITDTQYF
>13|TRBV19|TRBD1|once|TRBJ1-2
TGTGCCAGTAGATGGACAGGGGCGCAGGGCTACACCTTC
CASRWTGAQGYTF
>11|TRBV30|TRBD1|.|TRBJ1-1
TGTGCCTTTAGGGGGCTCACTGAAGCTTTCTTT
CAFRGLTEAFF
>19|TRBV3-1/TRBV3-2|TRBD2|.|TRBJ2-5
TGTGCCAGCAGCCACGAACCGATCGGACTAGCGGGGGACCGGGAGACCCAGTACTTC
CASSHEPIGLAGDRETQYF
>15|TRBV5-6|TRBD1|.|TRBJ1-1
TGTGCCAGCAGCTCTCCGGGACAGGCGCACACTGAAGCTTTCTTT
CASSSPGQAHTEAFF
>15|TRBV24-1|.|.|TRBJ1-5
TGTGCCACCAGTGATTTAGGACAGCCCAATCAGCCCCAGCATTTT
CATSDLGQPNQPQHF
>13|TRBV12-3/TRBV12-4|.|.|TRBJ1-5
TGTGCCAGCAGTTTTGTACTTAATCAGCCCCAGCATTTT
CASSFVLNQPQHF
>11|TRBV20-1|TRBD1|.|TRBJ1-1
TGCAGTGCTTGGGACAGGTATGAAGCTTTCTTT
CSAWDRYEAFF
>14|TRBV7-9|TRBD1|.|TRBJ1-1
TGTGCCAGCAGCTGGTTACAGGGGTACGCTGAAGCTTTCTTT
CASSWLQGYAEAFF
>17|TRBV27|.|.|TRBJ1-6
TGTGCCAGCAGTTTCCGACAGCTGAGCTCCTATAATTCACCCCTCCACTTT
CASSFRQLSSYNSPLHF
>15|TRBV20-1|.|.|TRBJ2-2
TGCAGTGCCAGTCCCTTGCGGCAGGGGGGCGGGGAGCTGTTTTTT
CSASPLRQGGGELFF
>14|TRBV5-6|.|.|TRBJ1-4
TGTGCCAGCAGCTTGGTATCAGCGGGGGAAAAACTGTTTTTT
CASSLVSAGEKLFF
>16|TRBV4-1|.|.|TRBJ2-7
TGCGCCAGCAGCCAAGATTTGGGGCAACCCCCCTACGAGCAGTACTTC
CASSQDLGQPPYEQYF
>11|TRBV29-1|TRBD1|few|TRBJ1-2
TGCAGCACACCGGGACAGGGAGGCTACACCTTC
CSTPGQGGYTF
>15|TRBV19|.|.|TRBJ1-3
TGTGCCAGTAGGCGGGACGGTAGCTCTGGAAACACCATATATTTT
CASRRDGSSGNTIYF
>16|TRBV10-1|TRBD2|.|TRBJ2-3
TGCGCCAGCAGTGCGCATACGGCGGGGGACACAGATACGCAGTATTTT
CASSAHTAGDTDTQYF
>16|TRBV12-5|.|.|TRBJ1-2
TGTGCTAGTGGCCCGACCTTAGGGGATTTGAGCTATGGCTACACCTTC
CASGPTLGDLSYGYTF
>14|TRBV2|TRBD1|once|TRBJ1-1
TGTGCCAGCAGTTTTGCAGGGGGGAACACTGAAGCTTTCTTT
CASSFAGGNTEAFF
>11|TRBV12-3/TRBV12-4|TRBD1|.|TRBJ1-1
TGTGCCAGCAGCCAGACAGGGCGCGCTTTCTTT
CASSQTGRAFF
>15|TRBV7-8|.|.|TRBJ1-4
TGTGCCAGCAGCAGTCAAGGGGGAACTAATGAAAAACTGTTTTTT
CASSSQGGTNEKLFF
>13|TRBV30|.|.|TRBJ1-5
TGTGCCTGGAGTGGACAGGGCAATCAGCCCCAGCATTTT
CAWSGQGNQPQHF
>15|TRBV5-4|TRBD2|.|TRBJ2-3
TGTGCCAGCAGCTTAATAGGCGGGGGGGCAGATACGCAGTATTTT
CASSLIGGGADTQYF
>11|TRBV4-1|.|.|TRBJ1-1
TGCGCCAGCAGCCACTCCACTGAAGCTTTCTTT
CASSHSTEAFF
>17|TRBV5-1|TRBD1|.|TRBJ1-6
TGCGCCAGCAGCCTGGGACCCGCGACAGGGATCAGTTCACCCCTCCACTTT
CASSLGPATGISSPLHF
>16|TRBV10-3|TRBD1|.|TRBJ2-2
TGTGCCATCACCGGACAGGGGGCTTACAATGGCGGGGAGCTGTTTTTT
CAITGQGAYNGGELFF
>14|TRBV30|TRBD1|.|TRBJ1-1
TGTGCCTGGACGCCCGGACAGGGAGGAACTGAAGCTTTCTTT
CAWTPGQGGTEAFF
>13|TRBV29-1|TRBD1|.|TRBJ2-7
TGCAGCGTTGAGGACAGGGGGCCGGGTGGGCAGTACTTC
CSVEDRGPGGQYF